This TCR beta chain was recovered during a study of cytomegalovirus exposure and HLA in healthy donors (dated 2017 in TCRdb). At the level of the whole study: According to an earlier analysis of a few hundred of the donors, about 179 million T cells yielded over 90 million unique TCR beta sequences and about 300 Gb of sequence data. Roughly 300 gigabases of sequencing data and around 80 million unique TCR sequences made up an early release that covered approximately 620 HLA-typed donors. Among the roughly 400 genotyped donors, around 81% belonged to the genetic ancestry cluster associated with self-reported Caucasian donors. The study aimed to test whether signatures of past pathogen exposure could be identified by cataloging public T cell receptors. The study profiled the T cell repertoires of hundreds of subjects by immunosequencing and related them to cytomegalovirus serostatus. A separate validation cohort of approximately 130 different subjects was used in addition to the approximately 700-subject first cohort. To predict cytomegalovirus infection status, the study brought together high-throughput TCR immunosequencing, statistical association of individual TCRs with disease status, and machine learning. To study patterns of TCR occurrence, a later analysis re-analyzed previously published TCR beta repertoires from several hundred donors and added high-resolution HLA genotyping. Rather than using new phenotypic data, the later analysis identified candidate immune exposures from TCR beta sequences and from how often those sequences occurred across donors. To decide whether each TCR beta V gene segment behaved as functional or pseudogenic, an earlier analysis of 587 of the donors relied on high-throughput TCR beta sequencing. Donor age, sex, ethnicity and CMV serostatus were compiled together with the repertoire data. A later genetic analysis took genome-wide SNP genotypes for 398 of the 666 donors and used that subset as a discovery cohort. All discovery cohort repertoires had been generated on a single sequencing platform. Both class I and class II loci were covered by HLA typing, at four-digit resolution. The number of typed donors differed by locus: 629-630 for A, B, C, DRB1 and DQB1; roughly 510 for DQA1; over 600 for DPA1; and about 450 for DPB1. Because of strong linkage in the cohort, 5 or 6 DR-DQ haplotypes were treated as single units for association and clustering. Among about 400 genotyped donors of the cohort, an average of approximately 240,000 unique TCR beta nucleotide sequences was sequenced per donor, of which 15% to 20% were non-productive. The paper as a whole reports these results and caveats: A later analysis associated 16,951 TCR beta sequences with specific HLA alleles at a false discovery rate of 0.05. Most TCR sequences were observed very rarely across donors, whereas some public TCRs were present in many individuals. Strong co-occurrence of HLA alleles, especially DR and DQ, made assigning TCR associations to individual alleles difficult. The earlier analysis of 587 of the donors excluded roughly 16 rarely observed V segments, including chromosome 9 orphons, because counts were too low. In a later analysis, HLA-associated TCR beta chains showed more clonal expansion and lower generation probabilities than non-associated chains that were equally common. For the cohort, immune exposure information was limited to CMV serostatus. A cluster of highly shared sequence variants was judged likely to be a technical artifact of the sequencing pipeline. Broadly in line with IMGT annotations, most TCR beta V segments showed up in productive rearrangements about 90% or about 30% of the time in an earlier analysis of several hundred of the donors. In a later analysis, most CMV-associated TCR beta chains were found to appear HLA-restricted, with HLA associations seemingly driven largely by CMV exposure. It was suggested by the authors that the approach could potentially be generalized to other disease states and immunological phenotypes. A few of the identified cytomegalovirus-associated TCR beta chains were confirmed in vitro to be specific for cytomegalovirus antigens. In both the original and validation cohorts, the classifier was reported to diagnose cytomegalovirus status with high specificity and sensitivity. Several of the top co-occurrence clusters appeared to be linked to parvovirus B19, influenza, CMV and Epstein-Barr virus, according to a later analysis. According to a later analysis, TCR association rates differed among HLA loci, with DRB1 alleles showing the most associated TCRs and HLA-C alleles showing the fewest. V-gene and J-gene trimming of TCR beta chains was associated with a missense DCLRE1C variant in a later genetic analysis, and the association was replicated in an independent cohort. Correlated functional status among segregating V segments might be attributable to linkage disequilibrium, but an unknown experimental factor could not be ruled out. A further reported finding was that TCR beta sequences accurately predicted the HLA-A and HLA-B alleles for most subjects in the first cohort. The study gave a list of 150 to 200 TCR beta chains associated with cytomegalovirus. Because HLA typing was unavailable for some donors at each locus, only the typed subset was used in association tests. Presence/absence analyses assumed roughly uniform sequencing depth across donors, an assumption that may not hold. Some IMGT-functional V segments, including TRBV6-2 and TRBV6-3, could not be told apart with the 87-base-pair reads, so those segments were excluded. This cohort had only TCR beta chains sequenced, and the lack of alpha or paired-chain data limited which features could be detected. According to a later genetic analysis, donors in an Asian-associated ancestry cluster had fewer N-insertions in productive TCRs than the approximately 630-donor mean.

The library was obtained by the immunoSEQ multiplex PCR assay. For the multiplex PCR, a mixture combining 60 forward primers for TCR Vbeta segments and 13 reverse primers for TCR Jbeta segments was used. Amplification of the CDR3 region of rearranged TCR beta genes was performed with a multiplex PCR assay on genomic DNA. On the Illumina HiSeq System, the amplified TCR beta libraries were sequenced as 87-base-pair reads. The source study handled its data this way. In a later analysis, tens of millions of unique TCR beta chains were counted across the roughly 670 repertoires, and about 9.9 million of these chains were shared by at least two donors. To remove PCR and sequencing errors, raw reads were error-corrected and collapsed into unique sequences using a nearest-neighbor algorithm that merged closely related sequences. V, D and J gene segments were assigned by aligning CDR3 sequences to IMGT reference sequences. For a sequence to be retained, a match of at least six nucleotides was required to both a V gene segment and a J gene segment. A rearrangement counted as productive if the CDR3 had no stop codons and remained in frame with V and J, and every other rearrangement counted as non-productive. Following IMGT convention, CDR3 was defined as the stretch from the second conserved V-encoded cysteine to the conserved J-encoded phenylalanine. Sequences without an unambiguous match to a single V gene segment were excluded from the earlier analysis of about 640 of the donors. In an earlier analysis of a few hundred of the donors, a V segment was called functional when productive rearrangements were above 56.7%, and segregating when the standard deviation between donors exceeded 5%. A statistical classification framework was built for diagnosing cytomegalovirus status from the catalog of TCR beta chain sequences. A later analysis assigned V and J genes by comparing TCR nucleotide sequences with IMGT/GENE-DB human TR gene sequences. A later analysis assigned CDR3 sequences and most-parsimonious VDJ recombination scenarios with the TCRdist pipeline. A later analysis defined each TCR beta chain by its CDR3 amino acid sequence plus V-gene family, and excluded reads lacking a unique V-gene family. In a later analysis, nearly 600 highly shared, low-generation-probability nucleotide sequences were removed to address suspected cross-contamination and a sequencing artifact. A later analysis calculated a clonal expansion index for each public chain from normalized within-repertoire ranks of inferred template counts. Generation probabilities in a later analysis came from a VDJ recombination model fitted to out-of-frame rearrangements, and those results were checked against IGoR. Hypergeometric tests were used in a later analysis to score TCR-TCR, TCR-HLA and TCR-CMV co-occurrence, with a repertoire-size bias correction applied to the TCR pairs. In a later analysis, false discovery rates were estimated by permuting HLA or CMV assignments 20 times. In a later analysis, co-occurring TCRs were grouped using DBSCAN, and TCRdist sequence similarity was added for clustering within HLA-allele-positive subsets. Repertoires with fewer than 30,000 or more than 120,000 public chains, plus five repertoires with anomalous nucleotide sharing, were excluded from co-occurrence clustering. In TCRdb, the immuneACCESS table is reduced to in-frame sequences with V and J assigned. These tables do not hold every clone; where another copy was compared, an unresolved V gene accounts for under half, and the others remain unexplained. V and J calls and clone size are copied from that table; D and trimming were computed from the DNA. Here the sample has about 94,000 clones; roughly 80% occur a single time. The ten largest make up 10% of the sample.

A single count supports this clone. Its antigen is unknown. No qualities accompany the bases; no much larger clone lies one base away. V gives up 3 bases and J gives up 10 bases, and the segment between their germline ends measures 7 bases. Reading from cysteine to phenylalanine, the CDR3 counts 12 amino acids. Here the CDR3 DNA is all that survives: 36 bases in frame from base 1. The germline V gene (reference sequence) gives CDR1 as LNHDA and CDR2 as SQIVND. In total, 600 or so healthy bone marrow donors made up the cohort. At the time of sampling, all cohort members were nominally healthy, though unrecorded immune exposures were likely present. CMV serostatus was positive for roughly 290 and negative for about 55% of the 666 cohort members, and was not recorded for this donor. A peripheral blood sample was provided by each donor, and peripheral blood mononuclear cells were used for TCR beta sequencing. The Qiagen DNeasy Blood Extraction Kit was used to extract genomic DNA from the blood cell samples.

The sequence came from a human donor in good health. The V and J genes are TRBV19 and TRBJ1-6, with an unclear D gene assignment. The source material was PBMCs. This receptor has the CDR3 CASSIPGSPLHF. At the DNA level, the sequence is TGTGCCAGTAGTATCCCTGGCTCACCCCTCCACTTT.